These T cell receptor beta chains were read from a single sample in a study of CD8+CD57+ T cells in acquired aplastic anemia. MiXCR, run by TCRdb on the reads, gives a single entry per CDR3 protein. The sample lists about 160,000 distinct CDR3 sequences, about 48% occurring once. Material for sequencing was sorted CD4+, CD8+, or CD8+CD57+ T cells (not recorded which) from PBMCs. Receptors originate from a human donor in good health. CDR3s include the opening cysteine and the closing phenylalanine or tryptophan. Fields, in order: clone size, D gene, J gene, V gene, CDR3 protein, CDR3 DNA. A D gene is named only where the DNA matches it firmly. Expanded clones are given a class, and other clones once, few, many or no size at all.

clone_size: .
d_call: TRBD1
j_call: TRBJ1-1
v_call: TRBV30
cdr3_aa: CAWMRQGAGGTEAFF
cdr3_nt: TGTGCCTGGATGAGACAGGGGGCAGGGGGCACTGAAGCTTTCTTT

clone_size: many
d_call: .
j_call: TRBJ1-2
v_call: TRBV2
cdr3_aa: CASSGWQNYGYTF
cdr3_nt: TGTGCCAGCAGCGGTTGGCAGAACTATGGCTACACCTTC

clone_size: few
d_call: .
j_call: TRBJ1-6
v_call: TRBV15
cdr3_aa: CATSREGTGDSPLHF
cdr3_nt: TGTGCCACCAGCAGAGAGGGAACCGGGGATTCACCCCTCCACTTT

clone_size: many
d_call: .
j_call: TRBJ1-4
v_call: TRBV19
cdr3_aa: CASSTATRGEKLFF
cdr3_nt: TGTGCCAGTAGTACGGCTACTAGAGGGGAAAAACTGTTTTTT

clone_size: .
d_call: TRBD1
j_call: TRBJ1-3
v_call: TRBV19
cdr3_aa: CASSTTRQGGNTIYF
cdr3_nt: TGTGCCAGTAGTACTACGCGACAGGGGGGTAACACCATATATTTT

clone_size: few
d_call: .
j_call: TRBJ1-5
v_call: TRBV6-1
cdr3_aa: CASSRGGVGNQPQHF
cdr3_nt: TGTGCCAGCAGCCGGGGGGGGGTCGGCAATCAGCCCCAGCATTTT

clone_size: .
d_call: TRBD2
j_call: TRBJ2-7
v_call: TRBV29-1
cdr3_aa: CSVGLAGVLDEQYF
cdr3_nt: TGCAGCGTCGGACTAGCGGGAGTGCTTGACGAGCAGTACTTC

clone_size: .
d_call: .
j_call: TRBJ1-6
v_call: TRBV25-1
cdr3_aa: CASSERIDQVGISPLHF
cdr3_nt: TGTGCCAGCAGTGAACGGATAGACCAGGTTGGAATTTCACCCCTCCACTTT

clone_size: .
d_call: TRBD1
j_call: TRBJ1-6
v_call: TRBV24-1
cdr3_aa: CADRDRGNSPLHF
cdr3_nt: TGTGCTGACCGGGACAGGGGAAATTCACCCCTCCACTTT

clone_size: many
d_call: .
j_call: TRBJ1-1
v_call: TRBV4-2
cdr3_aa: CASSHLNTEAFF
cdr3_nt: TGTGCCAGCAGCCACCTGAACACTGAAGCTTTCTTT

clone_size: few
d_call: TRBD1
j_call: TRBJ1-2
v_call: TRBV25-1
cdr3_aa: CASTSGTGGNGYTF
cdr3_nt: TGTGCCAGCACCTCTGGGACAGGGGGGAATGGCTACACCTTC

clone_size: many
d_call: .
j_call: TRBJ2-2
v_call: TRBV12-3/TRBV12-4
cdr3_aa: CASSARETNTGELFF
cdr3_nt: TGTGCCAGCAGCGCTCGGGAGACGAACACCGGGGAGCTGTTTTTT

clone_size: many
d_call: TRBD2
j_call: TRBJ2-7
v_call: TRBV2
cdr3_aa: CASKPGLVYEQYF
cdr3_nt: TGTGCCAGCAAGCCGGGACTAGTTTACGAGCAGTACTTC

clone_size: .
d_call: .
j_call: TRBJ2-7
v_call: TRBV10-3
cdr3_aa: CAANSNSNRDYEQYF
cdr3_nt: TGTGCCGCCAACTCCAACTCCAACAGAGACTACGAGCAGTACTTC

clone_size: .
d_call: .
j_call: TRBJ1-6
v_call: TRBV15
cdr3_aa: CATSRVEVYVRGSPLHF
cdr3_nt: TGTGCCACCAGCAGAGTTGAGGTTTACGTCCGTGGGTCACCCCTCCACTTT

clone_size: .
d_call: .
j_call: TRBJ1-1
v_call: TRBV18
cdr3_aa: CAGSPRRQTNTEAFF
cdr3_nt: TGTGCCGGCTCACCCCGCAGGCAGACGAACACTGAAGCTTTCTTT

clone_size: .
d_call: TRBD2
j_call: TRBJ2-1
v_call: TRBV25-1
cdr3_aa: CASSPGLAGELSYNEQFF
cdr3_nt: TGTGCCAGCAGCCCGGGACTAGCGGGAGAATTGTCCTACAATGAGCAGTTCTTC

clone_size: once
d_call: TRBD1
j_call: TRBJ2-5
v_call: TRBV5-1
cdr3_aa: CASSGDRGQETQYF
cdr3_nt: TGCGCCAGCAGCGGGGACAGGGGACAAGAGACCCAGTACTTC

clone_size: .
d_call: .
j_call: TRBJ1-2
v_call: TRBV29-1
cdr3_aa: CSVEGGGIYGYTF
cdr3_nt: TGCAGCGTTGAAGGGGGGGGAATCTATGGCTACACCTTC

clone_size: .
d_call: .
j_call: TRBJ2-7
v_call: TRBV7-7
cdr3_aa: CASSLSVGSEQYF
cdr3_nt: TGTGCTAGCAGCTTAAGCGTCGGATCCGAGCAGTACTTC

clone_size: few
d_call: .
j_call: TRBJ1-2
v_call: TRBV27
cdr3_aa: CASSFRAGDGYTF
cdr3_nt: TGTGCCAGCAGTTTCCGCGCAGGCGATGGCTACACCTTC

clone_size: few
d_call: .
j_call: TRBJ1-2
v_call: TRBV29-1
cdr3_aa: CSVEGQAGYTF
cdr3_nt: TGCAGCGTCGAAGGGCAGGCGGGCTACACCTTC

clone_size: .
d_call: .
j_call: TRBJ2-7
v_call: TRBV3-1
cdr3_aa: CASSQEGRCSKNEQYF
cdr3_nt: TGTGCCAGCAGCCAAGAAGGTCGTTGTTCCAAGAACGAGCAGTACTTC

clone_size: many
d_call: TRBD1
j_call: TRBJ2-7
v_call: TRBV20-1
cdr3_aa: CSARARTGGEQYF
cdr3_nt: TGCAGTGCTAGAGCCCGGACAGGCGGTGAGCAGTACTTC

clone_size: many
d_call: TRBD1
j_call: TRBJ1-1
v_call: TRBV10-1
cdr3_aa: CASSESKGQGGTEAFF
cdr3_nt: TGCGCCAGCAGTGAGTCTAAGGGACAGGGTGGAACTGAAGCTTTCTTT

clone_size: .
d_call: TRBD1
j_call: TRBJ2-7
v_call: TRBV20-1
cdr3_aa: CSAPRPTGIIYEQYF
cdr3_nt: TGCAGTGCTCCGCGCCCGACAGGGATTATCTACGAGCAGTACTTC

clone_size: few
d_call: .
j_call: TRBJ1-5
v_call: TRBV24-1
cdr3_aa: CATSDFANQPQHF
cdr3_nt: TGTGCCACCAGTGATTTTGCCAATCAGCCCCAGCATTTT

clone_size: .
d_call: .
j_call: TRBJ1-4
v_call: TRBV19
cdr3_aa: CASRVYGLNEKLFF
cdr3_nt: TGTGCCAGTAGAGTCTACGGACTGAATGAAAAACTGTTTTTT

clone_size: .
d_call: .
j_call: TRBJ2-7
v_call: TRBV28
cdr3_aa: CASTRSGSYEQYF
cdr3_nt: TGTGCCAGCACCCGAAGCGGTTCCTACGAGCAGTACTTC

clone_size: .
d_call: .
j_call: TRBJ2-1
v_call: TRBV2
cdr3_aa: CASSFVLGGDNEQFF
cdr3_nt: TGTGCCAGCAGTTTCGTGTTAGGAGGGGACAATGAGCAGTTCTTC

clone_size: .
d_call: TRBD1
j_call: TRBJ1-4
v_call: TRBV2
cdr3_aa: CASSGGRGSNEKLFF
cdr3_nt: TGTGCCAGCAGTGGAGGCAGGGGGTCTAATGAAAAACTGTTTTTT

clone_size: .
d_call: TRBD1
j_call: TRBJ1-5
v_call: TRBV19
cdr3_aa: CASNPDRGGQPQHF
cdr3_nt: TGTGCCAGTAACCCGGACAGGGGTGGTCAGCCCCAGCATTTT

clone_size: .
d_call: TRBD1
j_call: TRBJ2-1
v_call: TRBV25-1
cdr3_aa: CASSEFGQGATWLRNEQFF
cdr3_nt: TGTGCCAGCAGTGAATTTGGACAGGGGGCGACGTGGTTAAGGAATGAGCAGTTCTTC

clone_size: .
d_call: .
j_call: TRBJ1-5
v_call: TRBV11-1
cdr3_aa: CASSLVISTAFAPQHF
cdr3_nt: TGTGCCAGCAGCTTAGTTATTAGTACGGCTTTTGCGCCCCAGCATTTT

clone_size: many
d_call: .
j_call: TRBJ1-1
v_call: TRBV5-1
cdr3_aa: CASSLGGGKNTEAFF
cdr3_nt: TGCGCCAGCAGCTTGGGGGGGGGCAAGAACACTGAAGCTTTCTTT

clone_size: .
d_call: TRBD1
j_call: TRBJ2-5
v_call: TRBV5-1
cdr3_aa: CASNRGQETQYF
cdr3_nt: TGCGCCAGCAACAGGGGGCAGGAGACCCAGTACTTC

clone_size: many
d_call: TRBD2
j_call: TRBJ2-7
v_call: TRBV10-2
cdr3_aa: CASGLAEVSYEQYF
cdr3_nt: TGCGCCAGCGGACTAGCGGAGGTCTCCTACGAGCAGTACTTC

clone_size: many
d_call: TRBD2
j_call: TRBJ2-3
v_call: TRBV20-1
cdr3_aa: CSAPGLAGSRKDTQYF
cdr3_nt: TGCAGTGCTCCCGGACTAGCGGGAAGCAGGAAAGATACGCAGTATTTT

clone_size: many
d_call: .
j_call: TRBJ1-3
v_call: TRBV19
cdr3_aa: CASSRRGSPISGNTIYF
cdr3_nt: TGTGCCAGTAGTCGCCGGGGCAGCCCCATCTCTGGAAACACCATATATTTT

clone_size: many
d_call: TRBD2
j_call: TRBJ2-5
v_call: TRBV7-9
cdr3_aa: CASSLARGAGGGQETQYF
cdr3_nt: TGTGCCAGCAGCTTAGCCAGAGGAGCGGGAGGTGGCCAAGAGACCCAGTACTTC

clone_size: .
d_call: TRBD2
j_call: TRBJ2-1
v_call: TRBV25-1
cdr3_aa: CASSPNLAGGGYNEQFF
cdr3_nt: TGTGCCAGCAGTCCTAATCTAGCGGGAGGGGGATACAATGAGCAGTTCTTC

clone_size: .
d_call: TRBD2
j_call: TRBJ2-7
v_call: TRBV20-1
cdr3_aa: CSARSSGRAPLGEQYF
cdr3_nt: TGCAGTGCTAGATCTAGCGGGAGGGCCCCCCTGGGGGAGCAGTACTTC

clone_size: .
d_call: TRBD1
j_call: TRBJ1-5
v_call: TRBV20-1
cdr3_aa: CSARAINRGTQPQHF
cdr3_nt: TGCAGTGCTAGAGCTATCAACAGGGGAACCCAGCCCCAGCATTTT

clone_size: few
d_call: TRBD2
j_call: TRBJ2-5
v_call: TRBV7-7
cdr3_aa: CASSLVASGQETQYF
cdr3_nt: TGTGCCAGCAGCTTAGTGGCTAGCGGACAAGAGACCCAGTACTTC

clone_size: .
d_call: TRBD1
j_call: TRBJ2-3
v_call: TRBV15
cdr3_aa: CATSTTGGGTDTQYF
cdr3_nt: TGTGCCACCAGCACAACAGGGGGTGGGACAGATACGCAGTATTTT

clone_size: many
d_call: .
j_call: TRBJ2-5
v_call: TRBV5-8
cdr3_aa: CASSQLAWYQETQYF
cdr3_nt: TGTGCCAGCAGCCAGCTAGCGTGGTACCAAGAGACCCAGTACTTC

clone_size: .
d_call: TRBD1
j_call: TRBJ2-7
v_call: TRBV10-3
cdr3_aa: CVISESMGQGPCEQYF
cdr3_nt: TGTGTCATCAGTGAGTCGATGGGACAGGGCCCCTGCGAGCAGTACTTC

clone_size: .
d_call: .
j_call: TRBJ1-2
v_call: TRBV19
cdr3_aa: CASSIWQVGGYTF
cdr3_nt: TGTGCCAGTAGTATATGGCAGGTGGGAGGCTACACCTTC

clone_size: many
d_call: TRBD2
j_call: TRBJ2-1
v_call: TRBV20-1
cdr3_aa: CSARPTSVPGNEQFF
cdr3_nt: TGCAGTGCTAGACCCACTAGCGTACCTGGTAATGAGCAGTTCTTC

clone_size: many
d_call: .
j_call: TRBJ2-1
v_call: TRBV6-1
cdr3_aa: CASSPGTRWFF
cdr3_nt: TGTGCCAGCAGCCCCGGGACTCGCTGGTTCTTC

clone_size: many
d_call: TRBD1
j_call: TRBJ2-2
v_call: TRBV6-1
cdr3_aa: CASSPNGQGVTGELFF
cdr3_nt: TGTGCCAGCAGTCCGAACGGACAGGGAGTCACCGGGGAGCTGTTTTTT

clone_size: many
d_call: .
j_call: TRBJ2-7
v_call: TRBV7-9
cdr3_aa: CASSSSDEQYF
cdr3_nt: TGTGCCAGCAGCTCCAGTGACGAGCAGTACTTC

clone_size: many
d_call: .
j_call: TRBJ2-3
v_call: TRBV4-1
cdr3_aa: CASSRLAGTDTQYF
cdr3_nt: TGCGCCAGCAGCCGGTTAGCGGGCACAGATACGCAGTATTTT